Listed below are T cell receptor beta chains from one sample, sequenced in a study of T cells in Graves' hyperthyroidism and ophthalmopathy. TCRdb itself ran the multiplex PCR reads through MiXCR, one entry per CDR3 protein. The table shows some 270,000 distinct CDR3 sequences, with roughly a quarter occurring only once. Sequences were obtained from blood. The receptors come from a woman aged 40 to 50 with Graves' ophthalmopathy. CDR3s include the opening cysteine and the closing phenylalanine or tryptophan. The D gene is left open where the match is weak. Not all rows give a size; the values are once, few, many and, for expanded clones, a class.

J	V	length	size	D	DNA	CDR3
TRBJ2-5	TRBV28	15	.	TRBD1	TGTGCCAGCAGTTTCTCCAGGGGGCATAAAGAGACCCAGTACTTC	CASSFSRGHKETQYF
TRBJ2-2	TRBV6-1	15	.	TRBD2	TGTGCCAGCAGTAGAGCGGGGGAGTCCACCGGGGAGCTGTTTTTT	CASSRAGESTGELFF
TRBJ2-7	TRBV6-1	14	many	.	TGTGCCAGCAGCACCGGCGGCAGTACCTACGAGCAGTACTTC	CASSTGGSTYEQYF
TRBJ2-1	TRBV27	15	many	.	TGTGCCAGCAGTTTCGCACCCGGGTTGTGGGATGAGCAGTTCTTC	CASSFAPGLWDEQFF
TRBJ2-4	TRBV20-1	15	many	.	TGCAGTGGGGAGATCTATCGGGGGACCAAAAACATTCAGTACTTC	CSGEIYRGTKNIQYF
TRBJ2-7	TRBV28	16	many	.	TGTGCCAGCAGTTTTTTTGGGCACACCAGCTCCTACGAGCAGTACTTC	CASSFFGHTSSYEQYF
TRBJ2-7	TRBV6-1	14	many	.	TGTGCCAGCAGTGAGAGCCAGGCCACCTACGAGCAGTACTTC	CASSESQATYEQYF
TRBJ1-1	TRBV6-1	14	.	.	TGTGCCAGCCAAAAGCGCGGACAGTACACTGAAGCTTTCTTT	CASQKRGQYTEAFF
TRBJ2-5	TRBV2	14	.	TRBD2	TGTGCCAGCAGTAGCGGGAGGGCCGAGAAGACCCAGTACTTC	CASSSGRAEKTQYF
TRBJ2-7	TRBV28	15	.	TRBD2	TGTGCCAGCAGTTCCCTCGGGACTAGTGTCTACGAGCAGTACTTC	CASSSLGTSVYEQYF
TRBJ2-4	TRBV19	14	many	.	TGTGCCAGTAGTTCGACAGGGACTTTAAACATTCAGTACTTC	CASSSTGTLNIQYF
TRBJ2-3	TRBV5-1	17	many	TRBD2	TGCGCCAGCAGCTTGGTAGGGGCTAGCGGGGCGGCAGATACGCAGTATTTT	CASSLVGASGAADTQYF
TRBJ2-2	TRBV7-9	13	many	.	TGTGCCAGCACACCCTCTTACACCGGGGAGCTGTTTTTT	CASTPSYTGELFF
TRBJ2-2	TRBV29-1	16	many	TRBD2	TGCAGCGTTGCCTACCCGGGACTAGCGGGTTCAGGGGAGCTGTTTTTT	CSVAYPGLAGSGELFF
TRBJ2-7	TRBV29-1	14	.	.	TGCAGCGTTGGTAAGGGGAGACCACCATACGAGCAGTACTTC	CSVGKGRPPYEQYF
TRBJ2-7	TRBV28	12	many	.	TGTGCCAGCAGTCCGCGAGCCTCTCTGCAGTACTTC	CASSPRASLQYF
TRBJ1-2	TRBV30	12	many	.	TGTGCCTGGAGTTTGACAGGTTATGGCTACACCTTC	CAWSLTGYGYTF
TRBJ2-7	TRBV10-3	14	many	TRBD1	TGTGCCATCAGTGAGTTTACAGGGGGGTACGAGCAGTACTTC	CAISEFTGGYEQYF
TRBJ2-7	TRBV6-5	12	many	.	TGTGCCAGCAGCCTCACGGCCTACGAGCAGTACTTC	CASSLTAYEQYF
TRBJ2-7	TRBV6-5	13	.	.	TGTGCCAGCAGTTACCAAGGGGGGCGCGAGCAGTACTTC	CASSYQGGREQYF
TRBJ1-2	TRBV28	18	many	TRBD1	TGTGCCAGCAGTCCGCATATGGGCAGGACAGGGGTTGGCTATGGCTACACCTTC	CASSPHMGRTGVGYGYTF
TRBJ2-5	TRBV28	13	many	.	TGTGCCAGCAACCGTCAGGTCCAAGAGACCCAGTACTTC	CASNRQVQETQYF
TRBJ2-5	TRBV7-9	16	many	.	TGTGCCAGCAGCTCCTCTCAACCGACAGCGGAAGAGACCCAGTACTTC	CASSSSQPTAEETQYF
TRBJ2-1	TRBV2	14	many	TRBD2	TGTGCCAGCAGCGGGAGGGGAATCGACAATGAGCAGTTCTTC	CASSGRGIDNEQFF
TRBJ2-5	TRBV24-1	14	.	TRBD1	TGTGCCACCAGCCCTCGGACAGGGGGTCAGACCCAGTACTTC	CATSPRTGGQTQYF
TRBJ1-1	TRBV5-1	13	many	.	TGCGCCAGCAGTCCCTCGGGAACAGGTGAAGCTTTCTTT	CASSPSGTGEAFF
TRBJ1-2	TRBV13	14	many	TRBD1	TGTGCCAGCAGCTTAGTAGGACAGGGGTACGGCTACACCTTC	CASSLVGQGYGYTF
TRBJ1-1	TRBV12-3/TRBV12-4	15	many	.	TGTGCCAGCAGTTTACGTTTCCCGGGCACAACTGAAGCTTTCTTT	CASSLRFPGTTEAFF
TRBJ1-3	TRBV30	16	.	TRBD1	TGTGCCTGGAGTACCCGGACAGGGGGCTCTGGAAACACCATATATTTT	CAWSTRTGGSGNTIYF
TRBJ1-2	TRBV6-1	13	.	.	TGTGCCAGCAGTATCGCATCCTACTATGGCTACACCTTC	CASSIASYYGYTF
TRBJ2-7	TRBV6-5	14	.	.	TGTGCCAGCAGTTACTCAGTCGGCCGGGACGAGCAGTACTTC	CASSYSVGRDEQYF
TRBJ1-1	TRBV10-3	15	many	.	TGTGCCATCAGTGAGAGGGTGACGGAGGGCACTGAAGCTTTCTTT	CAISERVTEGTEAFF
TRBJ2-1	TRBV20-1	18	few	TRBD1	TGCAGTGCTAGTGGACAGGGGGCTAATCCGTCCTCCTACAATGAGCAGTTCTTC	CSASGQGANPSSYNEQFF
TRBJ2-2	TRBV28	14	many	TRBD1	TGTGCCAGCCCGAGACAGGGTCGGTCCGGGGAGCTGTTTTTT	CASPRQGRSGELFF
TRBJ2-7	TRBV2	13	many	.	TGTGCCAGCAGGGACGGATCAAACTACGAGCAGTACTTC	CASRDGSNYEQYF
TRBJ1-5	TRBV11-3	16	many	TRBD1	TGTGCCAGCAGCTGGGGGAGGGGGCCGGGCAATCAGCCCCAGCATTTT	CASSWGRGPGNQPQHF
TRBJ2-7	TRBV28	15	.	.	TGTGCCAGCAGTTTAAAGTGGGAGGACCCCTACGAGCAGTACTTC	CASSLKWEDPYEQYF
TRBJ1-2	TRBV28	17	many	.	TGTGCCAGCAGTTTATTGACTTCTGGTGGAGCTAACTATGGCTACACCTTC	CASSLLTSGGANYGYTF
TRBJ2-6	TRBV28	16	many	.	TGTGCCAGCAGTTTGAAAACCGCCTCTGGGGCCAACGTCCTGACTTTC	CASSLKTASGANVLTF
TRBJ2-4	TRBV9	15	many	TRBD1	TGTGCCAGCAGCGTAGCGGCAGGGGGCTTGAACATTCAGTACTTC	CASSVAAGGLNIQYF
TRBJ2-5	TRBV10-3	15	many	TRBD2	TGTGCCATCAGTGAGTCGCGACTAGCCGAAGAGACCCAGTACTTC	CAISESRLAEETQYF
TRBJ2-7	TRBV9	15	many	TRBD1	TGTGCCAGCAGCATCCACCCTGACAGGGCCTACGAGCAGTACTTC	CASSIHPDRAYEQYF
TRBJ1-1	TRBV5-1	14	many	.	TGCGCCAGCAGCTTGGATGGGGTTCAAACTGAAGCTTTCTTT	CASSLDGVQTEAFF
TRBJ1-5	TRBV19	15	many	.	TGTGCCAGTAGTATCTCGGGGGGCCCCAATCAGCCCCAGCATTTT	CASSISGGPNQPQHF
TRBJ2-7	TRBV28	12	few	.	TGTGCCAGTGGGGTGGCCACCTACGAGCAGTACTTC	CASGVATYEQYF
TRBJ2-7	TRBV4-1	15	many	.	TGCGCCAGCAGCCAAGGGGCAGGGGGGACCTACGAGCAGTACTTC	CASSQGAGGTYEQYF
TRBJ2-7	TRBV28	11	many	.	TGTGCCAGCAGTCCCCGGACTTTGCAGTACTTC	CASSPRTLQYF
TRBJ1-2	TRBV28	12	once	.	TGTGCCAGCAGTTCCCACAAGTATGGCTACACCTTC	CASSSHKYGYTF
TRBJ1-3	TRBV4-1	18	many	.	TGCGCCAGCAGCCAATTACCGCTTGACGGGATCTCTGGAAACACCATATATTTT	CASSQLPLDGISGNTIYF